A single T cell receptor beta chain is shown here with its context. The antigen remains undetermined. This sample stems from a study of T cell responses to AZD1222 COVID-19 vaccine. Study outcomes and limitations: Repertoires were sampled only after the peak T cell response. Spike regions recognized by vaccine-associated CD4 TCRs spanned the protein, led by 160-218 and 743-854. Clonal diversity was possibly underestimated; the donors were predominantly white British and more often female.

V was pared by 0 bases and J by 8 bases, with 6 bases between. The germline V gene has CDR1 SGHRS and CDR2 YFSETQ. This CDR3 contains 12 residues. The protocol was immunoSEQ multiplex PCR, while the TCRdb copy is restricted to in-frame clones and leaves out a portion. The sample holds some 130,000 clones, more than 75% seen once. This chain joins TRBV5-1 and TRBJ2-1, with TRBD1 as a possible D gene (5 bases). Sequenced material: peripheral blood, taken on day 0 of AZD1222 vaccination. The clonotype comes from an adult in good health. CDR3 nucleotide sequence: TGCGCCAGCAGCTTGGGCAGGGATGAGCAGTTCTTC. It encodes CASSLGRDEQFF.